This T cell receptor beta chain was observed in a study of T cell repertoires in cytomegalovirus infection. At the level of the study: TCR beta signatures that were public indicated CMV infection and matching HLA type.

Study results and limitations: The cumulative frequency of public TCR beta families distinguished individuals who carried CMV together with the relevant HLA. HLA-C-restricted TCR beta clonotypes specific for CMV led the ex vivo response.

A single record per CDR3 protein comes from TCRdb applying MiXCR to the reads. The sample comprises about 450,000 distinct CDR3 sequences, roughly 30% of which are singletons, and around 15% rests with the top ten. The CDR3 totals 14 residues. Germline values: CDR1 LNHDA, CDR2 SQIVND (reference sequence). J was trimmed by 5 bases and V by 4 bases; bases with no gene match: 7. As to this clonotype: Its matching antigen is unknown.

This chain uses TRBV19 with TRBJ1-2; 7 positions agree with TRBD1. The sequenced sample was PBMCs. This clonotype originated in a human donor in good health (CMV status not recorded). Some clones in this sample may be carry-over from other donors' samples. CDR3 amino acids: CASSKAGGPYGYTF. CDR3 nucleotides: TGTGCCAGTAGTAAGGCAGGGGGTCCTTATGGCTACACCTTC.